This T cell receptor (beta chain) was captured by sequencing in a study of blood T cell repertoires in COVID-19. As for the study in general: PBMCs, B-cell-depleted T cells, or T cells provided the cDNA or gDNA that made up the material.

Measured with immunoSEQ multiplex PCR; TCRdb has only the in-frame clones, and not every one. The sample lists tens of thousands of clones, around four fifths occurring once. V trimming: 6 bases; J trimming: 4 bases; junction bases outside the gene matches: 9. CDR1 and CDR2 from the germline V gene are SNHLY and FYNNEI. The CDR3 consists of 15 residues. The specimen sequenced was peripheral blood. This clonotype originated in a human donor in a cohort sampled during active COVID-19. The chain couples TRBV2 to TRBJ1-1, with TRBD1 matching 9 bases. CDR3 protein: CASRVQGAGSTEAFF. DNA of the CDR3: TGTGCCAGCAGGGTACAGGGGGCCGGAAGCACTGAAGCTTTCTTT.